This T cell receptor beta chain originates from a study of T cells in localized non-small cell lung cancer. With respect to this clone: Its antigen is unknown.

V shed 5 bases and J shed 1 base, with 14 bases lying between them. CDR3 size: 15 residues. Germline V lookup: CDR1 SEHNR, CDR2 FQNEAQ (reference sequence). Study results and limitations: Within adjacent lung there appeared a median approximately 60 of the top 100 tumor clones.

Here immunoSEQ multiplex PCR was the method, and the copy in TCRdb shows in-frame clones only, minus some. The data contain roughly 30,000 clones, more than 65% of them singletons. The chain couples TRBV7-9 to TRBJ1-1; a possible D gene is TRBD1 (6 bases). Here the sequenced sample was peripheral blood mononuclear cells, taken before any cancer treatment. This receptor was obtained from a man aged 40 to 75 with stage III lung adenocarcinoma. CDR3 DNA: TGTGCCAGCAGCCGTAGGCGGACAGAGAACACTGAAGCTTTCTTT. Translation gives CASSRRRTENTEAFF.